Below are 24 T cell receptor beta chains sequenced from a single sample in a study of T-cell memory formation after mild COVID-19. Via MiXCR, TCRdb re-called the 5' RACE reads, giving one row per CDR3 protein. The repertoire includes roughly 480,000 distinct CDR3 sequences, approximately 25% of them detected once, and roughly an eighth sits in the top ten. Sequenced sample: PBMCs or a T cell subset sorted from them (not recorded which). Every receptor here comes from an adult woman who had mild COVID-19 (a few samples of this study predate the infection). Cell type and time point are not known.

CDR3 DNA sequence: TGTGCCAGCAGTGGGACAGGGCGAGTCCACGAGCAGTACTTC. Translated, it gives CASSGTGRVHEQYF. The chain uses TRBV12-3 or TRBV12-4 and TRBJ2-7; 9 positions agree with TRBD1. This CDR3 is 14 amino acids long. With V trimmed by 5 bases and J by 5 bases, 7 bases remained unmatched.

Only a few counts were recorded for this clonotype. The chain combines TRBV2 with TRBJ2-1; D unclear. CDR1 is SNHLY, CDR2 FYNNEI, per germline. The CDR3 contains 14 residues. Trimming pared 11 bases from V and 6 bases from J, leaving 20 bases between. The CDR3 region has the DNA TGTGCCGAGGCTGGCGGACCTTCTCGCAATGAGCAGTTCTTC. Its translation: CAEAGGPSRNEQFF.

This clonotype came up a few times. The chain uses TRBV7-9 and TRBJ2-3; D not certain. The CDR3 is 14 amino acids. The germline V gene encodes CDR1 SEHNR and CDR2 FQNEAQ (reference sequence). V shed 2 bases and J shed 2 bases, with 8 bases lying between them. The CDR3 DNA reads as TGTGCCAGCAGCTTATCGCCTGCCACAGATACGCAGTATTTT. It is translated as CASSLSPATDTQYF.

V and J are TRBV7-6 and TRBJ2-7, with 11 bases fitting TRBD2. Losses at the gene ends were 4 bases for V and 4 bases for J; bases not matched to a gene: 9. This CDR3 is 16 amino acids long. Germline CDR1 and CDR2: SGHVS and FNYEAQ. CDR3 coding DNA: TGTGCCAGCAGCTCCCAAGAATCTAGCGGGGGGTACGAGCAGTACTTC. This gives the protein CASSSQESSGGYEQYF.

This clonotype was counted only a few times. This chain uses TRBV7-9 with TRBJ2-1, with TRBD2 as a possible D gene (6 bases). The V end lost 5 bases, the J end lost 2 bases, and 22 bases lay between the germline ends. The length of the CDR3 is 18 residues. Germline V gene lookup returns CDR1 SEHNR and CDR2 FQNEAQ (reference sequence). CDR3 nucleotides: TGTGCCAGCAGCCCTCTTAGGACTACACGTTCGACCTACAATGAGCAGTTCTTC. Translating it yields CASSPLRTTRSTYNEQFF. Based on the CDR3 plus reference TRBV7-9 and TRBJ2-1, the full variable domain is DTGVSQNPRHKITKRGQNVTFRCDPISEHNRLYWYRQTLGQGPEFLTYFQNEAQLEKSRLLSDRFSAERPKGSFSTLEIQRTEQGDSAMYLCASSPLRTTRSTYNEQFFGPGTRLTVL.

This clonotype was observed a few times. CDR3 amino acids: CASSSRTDTEAFF. The CDR3 DNA follows: TGTGCCAGCAGCTCCCGGACGGACACTGAAGCTTTCTTT. The chain joins TRBV5-6 to TRBJ1-1; D is undetermined. This CDR3 region has 13 residues. V was cut by 3 bases and J by 3 bases, with 9 bases left in between. The germline CDR1 and CDR2 sequences are SGHDT and YYEEEE. The full variable domain, in which reference TRBV5-6 and TRBJ1-1 provide the parts outside the CDR3, is DAGVTQSPTHLIKTRGQQVTLRCSPKSGHDTVSWYQQALGQGPQFIFQYYEEEERQRGNFPDRFSGHQFPNYSSELNVNALLLGDSALYLCASSSRTDTEAFFGQGTRLTVV.

This clonotype showed up just a few times. This chain joins TRBV7-6 and TRBJ2-1, with D perhaps TRBD1 or TRBD2 (5 bases each). The CDR3 consists of 16 residues. From germline, CDR1 is SGHVS and CDR2 FNYEAQ. V shed 3 bases and J shed 2 bases, with 14 bases lying between them. The CDR3, as DNA: TGTGCCAGCAGCTTCTCCGGGACGGGGACCTACAATGAGCAGTTCTTC. Protein: CASSFSGTGTYNEQFF.

This clonotype was detected ten times or more. The rearrangement joins TRBV20-1 to TRBJ2-3; 7 positions agree with TRBD2. Per germline, CDR1 DFQATT and CDR2 SNEGSKA (reference sequence). The J segment lost 4 bases and the V segment lost 5 bases, leaving 6 bases of the junction unmatched. This CDR3 is built from 13 residues. CDR3 nucleotide sequence: TGCAGTGCTCTTACGGGAGGCGCAGATACGCAGTATTTT. It encodes CSALTGGADTQYF.

This clonotype has just a few counts. This rearrangement joins TRBV15 to TRBJ2-3, with a possible D match to TRBD2 (6 bases). CDR1 and CDR2 from the germline V gene are LNHNV and YYDKDF (reference sequence). Trimming took 7 bases from V and 0 from J, leaving 14 bases between them. This CDR3 is built from 15 residues. The CDR3 DNA sequence: TGTGCCACCAAGGCGGGACGTGTGAGCACAGATACGCAGTATTTT. Translated: CATKAGRVSTDTQYF. The variable domain in full, with the rest retrieved from reference TRBV15 and TRBJ2-3, is DAMVIQNPRYQVTQFGKPVTLSCSQTLNHNVMYWYQQKSSQAPKLLFHYYDKDFNNEADTPDNFQSRRPNTSFCFLDIRSPGLGDTAMYLCATKAGRVSTDTQYFGPGTRLTVL.

This chain links TRBV29-1 with TRBJ2-2, with 7 nucleotides matching TRBD1. CDR1 is SQVTM and CDR2 is ANQGSEA in the germline V gene. The CDR3 is made up of 14 amino acids. The V segment lost 7 bases and the J segment 6 bases; nucleotides outside the gene matches: 11. The CDR3 is CSAGATGYAGELFF. Here the CDR3 DNA reads TGCAGCGCAGGGGCGACAGGGTATGCCGGGGAGCTGTTTTTT.

This chain connects TRBV6-5 to TRBJ1-2; no definite D call. The ends were cut back, 6 bases at V and 6 bases at J, with 14 bases in the middle. The CDR3 sequence is 13 residues long. Germline CDR1 MNHEY, CDR2 SVGAGI. The chain's CDR3 is CASREGIGDGYTF. CDR3 DNA sequence: TGTGCCAGCAGAGAAGGGATAGGAGATGGCTACACCTTC.

This chain uses TRBV12-3 or TRBV12-4 with TRBJ1-1; D perhaps matches TRBD1 (5 bases). The CDR3 extends over 13 amino acids. V lost 4 bases to trimming and J lost 4 bases, with 10 bases between them. The DNA of the CDR3 is TGTGCCAGCAGTTCGCTCGGGGGCACTGAAGCTTTCTTT. It codes for CASSSLGGTEAFF.

This clonotype was seen only a few times. The chain is built from TRBV3-1 and TRBJ2-3; D possibly corresponds to TRBD2 (6 bases). CDR3 length: 15 residues. CDR1 LGHDT and CDR2 YNNKEL come from the germline V gene (reference sequence). V was shortened by 7 bases and J by 0 bases, with 14 bases between the two germline ends. The CDR3 here is CASTPGLLSTDTQYF. The CDR3 DNA follows: TGTGCCAGCACCCCGGGACTTCTTAGCACAGATACGCAGTATTTT.

The genes are TRBV5-1 and TRBJ2-1; TRBD1 aligns across 8 bases. J gave up 4 bases and V 2 bases, and 5 bases lay outside the gene matches. Germline V gene sequence: CDR1 SGHRS, CDR2 YFSETQ. CDR3 size: 15 residues. The CDR3 region is CASSFRDRSYNEQFF. The CDR3 DNA follows: TGCGCCAGCAGCTTTCGGGACAGGAGTTACAATGAGCAGTTCTTC.

This sequence joins TRBV9 and TRBJ2-5, with 12 nucleotides matching TRBD2. The germline gives CDR1 SGDLS, CDR2 YYNGEE. J gave up 9 bases and V 0 bases, and 6 bases lay outside the gene matches. The CDR3 has 15 amino acids. CDR3 amino acids: CASSVGGTSGRAQYF. The CDR3 nucleotides read TGTGCCAGCAGCGTAGGGGGGACTAGCGGGCGGGCCCAGTACTTC.

This clonotype was detected only a few times. The genes are TRBV5-1 and TRBJ2-2; D is ambiguous. Trimming removed 0 bases from V and 0 bases from J, with 9 bases in between. CDR3 length: 16 residues. From germline, CDR1 is SGHRS and CDR2 YFSETQ. CDR3 sequence reads: CASSLVTGANTGELFF. CDR3 nucleotide sequence: TGCGCCAGCAGCTTGGTCACGGGCGCGAACACCGGGGAGCTGTTTTTT.

This clonotype has at least ten counts. This chain joins TRBV10-3 and TRBJ1-1; tentative D call: TRBD1 (5 bases). The germline V gene has CDR1 ENHRY and CDR2 SYGVKD. CDR3 length: 14 residues. V lost 6 bases to trimming and J lost 1 base, with 12 bases between them. This chain's CDR3 is CAIRGPGRNTEAFF. The CDR3 bases are TGTGCCATCAGGGGGCCGGGCCGGAACACTGAAGCTTTCTTT.

In this sample, this clonotype turned up a few times. This chain joins TRBV10-3 and TRBJ2-1; D unclear. The CDR3 sequence is 11 residues long. CDR1 and CDR2 (germline): ENHRY, SYGVKD. V was clipped by 3 bases and J by 9 bases, with 6 bases between them. CDR3 amino acids: CAISDGSEQFF. The CDR3 DNA follows: TGTGCCATCAGTGATGGCAGTGAGCAGTTCTTC.

There are a few counts of this clonotype. The rearrangement joins TRBV5-6 to TRBJ2-1; tentatively, D is TRBD2 (5 bases). The CDR3 totals 15 residues. Per the germline V gene, CDR1 is SGHDT and CDR2 is YYEEEE. V was pared by 0 bases and J by 4 bases, with 11 bases between. CDR3 in DNA: TGTGCCAGCAGCTTGGGGGAAGGACTGTACAATGAGCAGTTCTTC. Protein product: CASSLGEGLYNEQFF.

This clonotype has more than one count but fewer than ten. The chain joins TRBV14 to TRBJ2-3; weak D call: TRBD2 (6 bases). This CDR3 region has 16 residues. The V and J ends lost 0 bases and 2 bases respectively, with 12 bases between them. Looked up from germline, CDR1 is SGHDN and CDR2 is FVKESK. Here the CDR3 DNA reads TGTGCCAGCAGCCAAGACCGGGGACTTTTCACAGATACGCAGTATTTT. This encodes CASSQDRGLFTDTQYF. The full variable domain, completed using reference TRBV14 and TRBJ2-3, is EAGVTQFPSHSVIEKGQTVTLRCDPISGHDNLYWYRRVMGKEIKFLLHFVKESKQDESGMPNNRFLAERTGGTYSTLKVQPAELEDSGVYFCASSQDRGLFTDTQYFGPGTRLTVL.

This CDR3 is CSVEGGQGKIYEQYF. CDR3 sequence (DNA): TGCAGCGTTGAAGGGGGTCAGGGAAAAATCTACGAGCAGTACTTC. The chain recombines TRBV29-1 with TRBJ2-7, with D maybe TRBD1 (5 bases). The CDR3 is 15 residues long. CDR1 is SQVTM, CDR2 ANQGSEA, per germline. With 1 base removed from V and 3 bases from J, the gap between germline ends came to 16 bases.

This clonotype has more than one count but fewer than ten. The chain links TRBV19 to TRBJ2-1; TRBD2 might be the D (5 bases). V shed 3 bases and J shed 9 bases, with 9 bases lying between them. CDR3 length equals 12 residues. Germline CDR1 is LNHDA and CDR2 is SQIVND (reference sequence). This CDR3 reads CASSMGVTEQFF. The CDR3 DNA reads TGTGCCAGTAGTATGGGAGTTACTGAGCAGTTCTTC. Combining the CDR3 with reference TRBV19 and TRBJ2-1 gives the whole variable domain DGGITQSPKYLFRKEGQNVTLSCEQNLNHDAMYWYRQDPGQGLRLIYYSQIVNDFQKGDIAEGYSVSREKKESFPLTVTSAQKNPTAFYLCASSMGVTEQFFGPGTRLTVL.

The V and J genes are TRBV7-9 and TRBJ2-5; 7 nucleotides agree with TRBD1. V lost 3 bases and J lost 4; bases outside the gene matches: 14. Germline CDR1 and CDR2: SEHNR and FQNEAQ (reference sequence). There are 17 residues in the CDR3. As DNA, the CDR3 is TGTGCCAGCAGCTTTCGGGTTGGACAGGCAGGAGGAGAGACCCAGTACTTC. It codes for CASSFRVGQAGGETQYF. The full variable domain, with the rest looked up from reference TRBV7-9 and TRBJ2-5, is DTGVSQNPRHKITKRGQNVTFRCDPISEHNRLYWYRQTLGQGPEFLTYFQNEAQLEKSRLLSDRFSAERPKGSFSTLEIQRTEQGDSAMYLCASSFRVGQAGGETQYFGPGTRLLVL.

This clonotype was observed a handful of times. V gene TRBV18 combines with J gene TRBJ1-1, with D unclear. There are 14 residues in the CDR3. The germline CDR1 and CDR2 sequences are KGHSH and LQKENI. Trimming took 3 bases from V and 4 from J, leaving 12 bases between them. The CDR3 DNA reads TGTGCCAGCTCACCGGGTATGGGAGGCACTGAAGCTTTCTTT. It codes for CASSPGMGGTEAFF.